These 10 T cell receptor beta chains were sequenced from one sample in a study of CD8+ T cells in alopecia areata. RNA extraction and reverse transcription yielded cDNA as sequencing template. TCRdb's copy holds only in-frame clones and misses some; the assay was immunoSEQ multiplex PCR. The sample yields roughly 120,000 clones, without any singletons. Material: lesional skin. The receptor source for this set is a C3H/HeJ mouse with alopecia areata. Mouse strain MHC haplotype: H2-k.

Note on this clone: Germline and genes: mouse. The sequenced fragment ends 4 residues before the CDR3 boundary, so the rest is inferred from the germline J gene. The chain couples TRBV13-2 to TRBJ2-5; tentative D call: TRBD2 (7 bases). The germline V gene encodes CDR1 NNHNN and CDR2 SYGAGS (reference sequence). V was cut by 6 bases and J by 3 bases, with 8 bases left in between. This CDR3 is 12 amino acids long. The CDR3 here is CASEGGQDTQYF. The CDR3 bases that were read are TGTGCCAGCGAGGGGGGGCAAGAC.

About this clone: The listed genes are named as in mouse. The CDR3 goes on 4 residues after the read ends, and that part is filled in from the germline J gene. The V and J genes are TRBV19 and TRBJ2-4; D remains ambiguous. Trimming took off 4 bases at V and 2 bases at J, with 5 bases between the two ends. The CDR3 loop spans 12 amino acids. Germline CDR1 and CDR2: FNHDT and SITEND (reference sequence). The DNA read from the CDR3 is TGTGCCAGCAGTTGGGTTCAAAAC. This gives the protein CASSWVQN. The CDR3 in full is CASSWVQNTLYF.

Note on this clone: Gene and germline names: mouse. The read terminates 4 residues ahead of where the CDR3 ends, so the germline J gene completes it. This chain links TRBV19 with TRBJ2-1, with 7 bases identical to TRBD2. This CDR3 region has 14 residues. CDR1 and CDR2 (germline): FNHDT, SITEND (reference sequence). CDR3 DNA, as far as it was read: TGTGCCAGCAGTATAGGTGGGGGGAAGGCT. This encodes CASSIGGGKA. The whole CDR3 protein is CASSIGGGKAEQFF.

In this sample, this clone turned up a few times. Mouse gene names and germline throughout. The read ends 4 residues early relative to the CDR3; the germline J gene fills the gap. J is TRBJ2-2 and V is TRBV13-3, with 11 bases fitting TRBD2. The length of the CDR3 is 15 residues. V was pared by 4 bases and J by 3 bases, with 2 bases of the junction left unmatched. Per germline, CDR1 NNHDY and CDR2 SYVADS. CDR3 in amino acids: CASSTGGAYTGQLYF. CDR3 DNA (partial): TGTGCCAGCAGTACTGGGGGGGCGTACACCGGG.

In its sample, this clone was seen many times. Any gene name here is a mouse gene name. The read ends 4 residues early relative to the CDR3; the germline J gene fills the gap. The chain is built from TRBV31 and TRBJ1-2; a weak D match, TRBD1 (5 bases). Per the germline V gene, CDR1 is GKSSPN and CDR2 is SITVG. Trimming cost V 0 bases and J 0 bases, with 14 bases left between them. The length of the CDR3 is 16 residues. CDR3 loop: CAWSLGRRGANSDYTF. The sequenced CDR3 bases are TGTGCCTGGAGTCTAGGACGGAGGGGTGCAAACTCC. The complete variable domain, with remaining parts taken from reference TRBV31 and TRBJ1-2, reads AQTIHQWPVAEIKAVGSPLSLGCTIKGKSSPNLYWYWQATGGTLQQLFYSITVGQVESVVQLNLSASRPKDDQFILSTEKLLLSHSGFYLCAWSLGRRGANSDYTFGSGTRLLVI.

This clone occurred a few times. Gene names follow the mouse nomenclature. The sequence runs out 4 residues before the end of the CDR3; the remainder is reconstructed from the germline J gene. The rearrangement links TRBV1 to TRBJ1-2; 7 bases are shared with TRBD1. Trimming took 4 bases from V and 3 from J; bases not matched to a gene: 5. Germline V lookup: CDR1 NSQYPW, CDR2 LRSPGD (reference sequence). This CDR3 is 14 amino acids long. The sequenced part of the CDR3 DNA is TGCACCTGCAGTGGACAGGGTGCGGACTCC. This encodes CTCSGQGADS. In full, the CDR3 reads CTCSGQGADSDYTF.

This clone appeared a few times. Here the gene names and germline are mouse. The CDR3 end lies 4 residues beyond the end of the read and is filled in from the germline J gene. The chain joins TRBV13-1 to TRBJ2-7, with TRBD1 as a possible D gene (5 bases). Germline values: CDR1 NSHNY, CDR2 SYGAGN. V was clipped by 3 bases and J by 3 bases, with 10 bases between them. CDR3 length: 13 amino acids. CDR3 protein: CASSGTNLYEQYF. The part of the CDR3 DNA that was read is TGTGCCAGCAGTGGGACAAACCTCTAT.

This clone was recorded a few times. Genes and germline come from the mouse. The read terminates 4 residues ahead of where the CDR3 ends, so the germline J gene completes it. Other DNA sequences of this sample code for an identical CDR3. V gene TRBV1 combines with J gene TRBJ1-1; 7 nucleotides line up with TRBD1. Trimming took 3 bases from V and 3 from J; bases not matched to a gene: 7. This CDR3 is built from 15 residues. Per germline, CDR1 NSQYPW and CDR2 LRSPGD (reference sequence). The sequenced part of the CDR3 DNA is TGCACCTGCAGTGCCCTGACAGGGCGCGACACA. Protein: CTCSALTGRDT. Given in full, the CDR3 is CTCSALTGRDTEVFF.

There are many counts of this clone. Genes here carry mouse names. The CDR3 end lies 4 residues beyond the end of the read and is filled in from the germline J gene. The V gene is TRBV1, the J gene TRBJ1-4; TRBD1 matches 7 bases. V shed 3 bases and J 0 bases; nucleotides not matched to a gene: 7. The CDR3 has 17 amino acids. The V gene's germline CDR1 is NSQYPW and CDR2 LRSPGD (reference sequence). CDR3 DNA, as far as it was read: TGCACCTGCAGTGCCCCGGGACAGAATCTTTCCAACGAA. Translation: CTCSAPGQNLSNE. The full CDR3 protein is CTCSAPGQNLSNERLFF.

For this clone: Germline and genes here are mouse. The read gets to within 4 residues of the CDR3 end, and the germline J gene fills in the rest. The chain couples TRBV19 to TRBJ2-1, with D possibly matching TRBD1 (5 bases). The CDR3 has 13 residues. V lost 3 bases, J lost 5 bases, and 9 bases lay in between. Germline-derived CDR1 and CDR2 are FNHDT and SITEND (reference sequence). The CDR3 loop is CASSRAGNAEQFF. CDR3 DNA (partial): TGTGCCAGCAGTAGAGCAGGGAATGCT.